This is a list of T cell receptor beta chains from one sample in a study of molecular identifiers for immune sequencing clone quantification. One entry per CDR3 protein, called by TCRdb with MiXCR from the PCR reads. This table has about 65,000 distinct CDR3 sequences, less than 20% appearing once. Sample: naive CD8+ T cells from blood, with Jurkat cell RNA spiked in. Receptor source: a human donor in good health. Some libraries in this study had Jurkat cell RNA spiked in. Each CDR3 is given with its conserved first and last residue. The order of the fields is CDR3 protein, CDR3 DNA, D gene, clone size, V gene, J gene. A D gene is named only where the DNA matches it firmly. Size is stated for part of the rows, as once, few or many counts, or as a class when the clone is expanded.

CASSSLVSNQPQHF	TGTGCCAGCAGCTCTCTTGTGAGCAATCAGCCCCAGCATTTT	-	many	TRBV27	TRBJ1-5
CSASSSPLPQHF	TGCAGTGCTAGTAGTAGCCCTCTCCCCCAGCATTTT	-	few	TRBV20-1	TRBJ1-5
CASSSRVALYNEQFF	TGCGCCAGCAGCTCCCGGGTAGCGCTCTACAATGAGCAGTTCTTC	-	-	TRBV5-1	TRBJ2-1
CASSPYSPGNTIYF	TGCGCCAGCAGCCCATACAGTCCTGGAAACACCATATATTTT	-	many	TRBV4-1	TRBJ1-3
CASSLGGSIYEQYF	TGTGCCAGCAGCTTAGGTGGCTCGATATACGAGCAGTACTTC	-	many	TRBV11-2	TRBJ2-7
CASSQVGATEAFF	TGCGCCAGCAGCCAAGTTGGGGCGACAGAAGCTTTCTTT	-	many	TRBV4-1	TRBJ1-1
CASSLIAGGSSYEQYF	TGTGCCAGCAGCTTAATAGCGGGAGGCTCCTCCTACGAGCAGTACTTC	TRBD2	many	TRBV5-4	TRBJ2-7
CASSPRSGGRFYEQYF	TGTGCCAGCAGCCCTAGGAGCGGGGGGCGCTTCTACGAGCAGTACTTC	TRBD2	many	TRBV7-9	TRBJ2-7
CSSGLANSHNEQFF	TGCAGCTCGGGACTAGCGAATTCCCACAATGAGCAGTTCTTC	TRBD2	many	TRBV29-1	TRBJ2-1
CASSPLSGGPGEQFF	TGTGCCAGCAGCCCTCTGTCGGGAGGGCCAGGGGAGCAGTTCTTC	TRBD2	many	TRBV7-3	TRBJ2-1
CASSLSITGMNTEAFF	TGTGCCAGCAGCTTGTCGATTACGGGCATGAACACTGAAGCTTTCTTT	-	-	TRBV5-4	TRBJ1-1
CASSHGTGRALTYEQYF	TGTGCCAGCAGTCACGGGACAGGGAGGGCCCTAACCTACGAGCAGTACTTC	TRBD1	many	TRBV28	TRBJ2-7
CASSQAPSGNTAAFF	TGCGCCAGCAGCCAAGCCCCCTCCGGTAACACTGCAGCCTTCTTT	-	-	TRBV4-1	TRBJ1-1
CASRDPSAPSYNEQFF	TGTGCCAGCAGGGACCCTAGCGCCCCCTCCTACAATGAGCAGTTCTTC	-	many	TRBV11-3	TRBJ2-1
CASKLAGETGELFF	TGTGCCAGCAAACTAGCGGGAGAAACCGGGGAGCTGTTTTTT	TRBD2	many	TRBV28	TRBJ2-2